This T cell receptor (beta chain) is drawn from a study of beta chain features in type 1 diabetes. Naive, central memory, regulatory and stem cell-like memory cells within the CD4+ compartment were sorted using CD45RO/CCR7/CD25/CD127/CD95/CD27. Germline CDR1 and CDR2: SNHLY and FYNNEI. V was pared by 2 bases and J by 0 bases, with 10 bases between. This CDR3 has 15 residues. General study points: All four CD4+ subsets of Type 1 diabetes patients contained TCRB CDR3s that were moderately but significantly shorter. The study notes PCR might favor shorter templates equally in patients and controls. cDNA sequencing could over-represent cells with high TCR expression. Type 1 diabetes patients had fewer VDJ junction insertions and more deletions.

Every isolated RNA sample was fully reverse transcribed, so sequencing captured expressed TCRB transcripts. Repertoires were generated with immunoSEQ multiplex PCR, while TCRdb's copy carries only in-frame clones and drops some. The sample shows fewer than 300,000 clones, 9.5% to 13% of them seen only once. Turning to this clone: Its antigen is still unknown.

The specimen sequenced was naive CD4+ T cells from blood. This receptor was identified in a young man with type 1 diabetes. The chain has TRBV2 and TRBJ2-5, with D perhaps matching TRBD2 (6 bases). The CDR3 DNA follows: TGTGCCAGCAGTGAACTCGGGGGTCACCAAGAGACCCAGTACTTC. Its protein product is CASSELGGHQETQYF.